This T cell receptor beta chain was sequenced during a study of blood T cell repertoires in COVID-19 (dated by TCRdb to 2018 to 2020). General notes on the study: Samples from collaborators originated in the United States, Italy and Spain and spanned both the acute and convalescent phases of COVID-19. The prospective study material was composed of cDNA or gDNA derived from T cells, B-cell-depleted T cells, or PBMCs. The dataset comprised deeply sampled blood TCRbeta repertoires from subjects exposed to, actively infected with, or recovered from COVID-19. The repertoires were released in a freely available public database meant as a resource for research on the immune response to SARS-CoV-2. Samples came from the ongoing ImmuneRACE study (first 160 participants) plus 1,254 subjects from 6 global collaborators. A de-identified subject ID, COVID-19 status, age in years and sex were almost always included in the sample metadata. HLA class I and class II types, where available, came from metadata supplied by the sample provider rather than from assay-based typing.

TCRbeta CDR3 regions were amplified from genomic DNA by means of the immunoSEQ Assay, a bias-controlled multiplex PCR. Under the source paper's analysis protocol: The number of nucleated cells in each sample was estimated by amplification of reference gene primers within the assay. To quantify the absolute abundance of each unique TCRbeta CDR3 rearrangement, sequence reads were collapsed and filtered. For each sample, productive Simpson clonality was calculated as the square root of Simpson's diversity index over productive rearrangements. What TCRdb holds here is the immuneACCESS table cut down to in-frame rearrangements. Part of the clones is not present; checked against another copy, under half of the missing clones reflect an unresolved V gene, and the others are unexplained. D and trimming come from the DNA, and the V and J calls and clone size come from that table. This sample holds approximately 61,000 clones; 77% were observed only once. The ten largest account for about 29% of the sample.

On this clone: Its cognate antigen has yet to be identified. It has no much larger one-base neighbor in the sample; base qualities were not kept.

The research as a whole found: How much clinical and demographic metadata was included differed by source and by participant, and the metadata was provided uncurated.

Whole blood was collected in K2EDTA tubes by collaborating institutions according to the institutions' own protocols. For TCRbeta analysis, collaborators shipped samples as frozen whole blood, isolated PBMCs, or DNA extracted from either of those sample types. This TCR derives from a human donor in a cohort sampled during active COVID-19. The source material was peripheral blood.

In nucleotides, the sequence is TGTGCCAGCCAGAACAGCCTTCCTGGAAACACCATATATTTT. Translation gives CASQNSLPGNTIYF. Recombination linked TRBV7-8 to TRBJ1-3; no D gene can be assigned with confidence. According to the germline V gene, CDR1 reads SGHVS and CDR2 reads FQNEAQ. The junction shows trimming of 8 bases on V and 2 bases on J, plus 13 bases between the germline ends. Including cysteine and phenylalanine, the CDR3 has 14 amino acids. Only the CDR3 DNA stays, 42 bases, in frame from base 1. Joined to the reference TRBV7-8 and TRBJ1-3 proteins, this CDR3 gives the full variable domain: GAGVSQSPRYKVAKRGQDVALRCDPISGHVSLFWYQQALGQGPEFLTYFQNEAQLDKSGLPSDRFFAERPEGSVSTLKIQRTQQEDSAVYLCASQNSLPGNTIYFGEGSWLTVV.